This T cell receptor (beta chain) derives from a study of response to subunit inactivated influenza vaccine. Trimming shortened V by 0 bases and J by 6 bases, and 20 bases separated the two germline ends. This CDR3 spans 17 amino acids. Germline V gene data show CDR1 as MNHEY and CDR2 as SVGAGI. TCRdb re-derived calls from the RT-PCR reads in MiXCR, one entry per CDR3 protein. The table shows 300,000 to 350,000 distinct CDR3 sequences, with about a fifth occurring only once. The chain is built from TRBV6-5 and TRBJ1-1; tentatively, D is TRBD1 (6 bases). The TCR sequence derives from a man aged 45-69 years who received an inactivated influenza vaccine. This material consisted of PBMCs from blood, taken 21 months after vaccination. The CDR3 loop is CASSYSYRAGGLAEAFF. The CDR3 region has the DNA TGTGCCAGCAGTTACTCTTACAGGGCTGGTGGATTGGCTGAAGCTTTCTTT.